This TCR beta chain comes out of a study of identical twins. Study conclusions and caveats: Models came in too low on out-of-frame TCR alpha sharing in monozygotic twins. Diverse VJ usage suggested most zero-insertion clonotypes were not invariant T cells.

This clonotype came up many times. Antigen specificity is unknown. Per germline, CDR1 SQVTM and CDR2 ANQGSEA. The V end lost 6 bases, the J end lost 0 bases, and 12 bases lay between the germline ends. The CDR3 length is 13 residues. One entry per CDR3 protein, called by TCRdb with MiXCR from the 5' RACE reads. The sample contains hundreds of thousands of distinct CDR3 sequences, over 8.5% of which appear only once. Separately, the same data were catalogued under a study of yellow fever vaccine responses in identical twins.

V usage is TRBV29-1 and J usage is TRBJ2-7; D might be TRBD1 (6 bases). The source is a woman between 18 and 30 years old in good health. Sequenced sample: PBMCs. The CDR3 coding sequence is TGCAGCGTAGTGGGACATATCTCCTACGAGCAGTACTTC. This translates into CSVVGHISYEQYF.